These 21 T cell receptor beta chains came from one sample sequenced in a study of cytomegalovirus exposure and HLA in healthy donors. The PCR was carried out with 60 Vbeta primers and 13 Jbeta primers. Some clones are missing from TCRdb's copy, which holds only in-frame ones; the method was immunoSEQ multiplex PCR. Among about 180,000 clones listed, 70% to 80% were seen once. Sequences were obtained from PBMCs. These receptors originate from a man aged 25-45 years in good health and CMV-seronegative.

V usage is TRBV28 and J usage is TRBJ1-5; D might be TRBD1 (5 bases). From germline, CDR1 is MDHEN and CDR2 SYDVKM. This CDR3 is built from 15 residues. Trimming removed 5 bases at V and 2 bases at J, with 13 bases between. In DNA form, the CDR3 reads TGTGCCAGCAGTCCACGGACATCGGGCAATCAGCCCCAGCATTTT. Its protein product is CASSPRTSGNQPQHF.

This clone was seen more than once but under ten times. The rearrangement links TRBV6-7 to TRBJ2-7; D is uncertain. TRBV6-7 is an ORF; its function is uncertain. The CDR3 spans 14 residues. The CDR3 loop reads CAGEGGGIYYEQYF. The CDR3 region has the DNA TGTGCAGGCGAAGGCGGCGGAATATACTACGAGCAGTACTTC.

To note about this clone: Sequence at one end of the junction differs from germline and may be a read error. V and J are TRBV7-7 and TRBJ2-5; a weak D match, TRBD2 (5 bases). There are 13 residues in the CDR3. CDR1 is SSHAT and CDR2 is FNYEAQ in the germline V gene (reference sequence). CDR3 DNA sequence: TGTGCTAGCAGCTTAAGGGAGCAAGAGACCCAGTACTTC. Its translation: CASSLREQETQYF.

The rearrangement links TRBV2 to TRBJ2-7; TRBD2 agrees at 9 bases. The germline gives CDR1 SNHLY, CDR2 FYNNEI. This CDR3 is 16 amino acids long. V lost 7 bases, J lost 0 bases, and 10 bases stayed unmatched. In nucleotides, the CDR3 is TGTGCCAGCACCGACCAGCTAGCGGGGTACTCCTACGAGCAGTACTTC. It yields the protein CASTDQLAGYSYEQYF.

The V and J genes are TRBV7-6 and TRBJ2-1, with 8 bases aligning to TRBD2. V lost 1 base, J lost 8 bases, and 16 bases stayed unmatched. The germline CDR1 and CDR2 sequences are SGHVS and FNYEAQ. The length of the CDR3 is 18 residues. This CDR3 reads CASSLVVGGASTSHEQFF. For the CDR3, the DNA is TGTGCCAGCAGCTTAGTGGTCGGGGGGGCTTCAACCAGCCATGAGCAGTTCTTC.

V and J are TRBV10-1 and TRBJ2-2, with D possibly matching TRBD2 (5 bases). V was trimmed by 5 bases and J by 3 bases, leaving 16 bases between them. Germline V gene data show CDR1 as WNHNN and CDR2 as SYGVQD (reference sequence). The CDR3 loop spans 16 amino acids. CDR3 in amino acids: CASSRREGLYTGELFF. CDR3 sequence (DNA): TGCGCCAGCAGTCGGAGAGAGGGCCTGTACACCGGGGAGCTGTTTTTT.

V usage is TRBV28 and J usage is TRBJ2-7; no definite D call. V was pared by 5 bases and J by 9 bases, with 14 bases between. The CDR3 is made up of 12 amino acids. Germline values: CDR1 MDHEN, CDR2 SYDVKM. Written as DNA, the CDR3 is TGTGCCAGCAGTCCTTACATCGCTCGGCAGTACTTC. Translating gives CASSPYIARQYF.

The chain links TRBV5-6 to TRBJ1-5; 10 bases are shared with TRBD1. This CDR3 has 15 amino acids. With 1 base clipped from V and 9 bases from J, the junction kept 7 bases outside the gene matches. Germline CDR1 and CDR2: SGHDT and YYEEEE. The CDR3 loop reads CASSLRDRGPLPQHF. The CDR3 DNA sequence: TGTGCCAGCAGCTTGAGGGACAGGGGCCCATTGCCCCAGCATTTT. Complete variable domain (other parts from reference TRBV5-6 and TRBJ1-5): DAGVTQSPTHLIKTRGQQVTLRCSPKSGHDTVSWYQQALGQGPQFIFQYYEEEERQRGNFPDRFSGHQFPNYSSELNVNALLLGDSALYLCASSLRDRGPLPQHFGDGTRLSIL.

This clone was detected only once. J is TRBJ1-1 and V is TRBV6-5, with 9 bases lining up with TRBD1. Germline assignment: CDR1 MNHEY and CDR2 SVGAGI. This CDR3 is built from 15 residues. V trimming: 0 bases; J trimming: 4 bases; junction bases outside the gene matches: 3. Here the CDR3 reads CASSYSTGGTTEAFF. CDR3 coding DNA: TGTGCCAGCAGTTACTCGACAGGGGGAACCACTGAAGCTTTCTTT.

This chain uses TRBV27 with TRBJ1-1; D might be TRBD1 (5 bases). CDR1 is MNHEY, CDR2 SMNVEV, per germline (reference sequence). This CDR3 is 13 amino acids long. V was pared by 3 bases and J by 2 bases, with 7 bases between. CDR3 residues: CASSLGRNTEAFF. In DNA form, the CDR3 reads TGTGCCAGCAGTTTGGGGCGTAACACTGAAGCTTTCTTT.

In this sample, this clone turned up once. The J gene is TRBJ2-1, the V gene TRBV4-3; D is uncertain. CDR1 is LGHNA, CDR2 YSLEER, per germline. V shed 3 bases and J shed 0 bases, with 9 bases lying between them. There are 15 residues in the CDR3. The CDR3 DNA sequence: TGCGCCAGCAGCCACCTCTTGAGCTCCTACAATGAGCAGTTCTTC. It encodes CASSHLLSSYNEQFF.

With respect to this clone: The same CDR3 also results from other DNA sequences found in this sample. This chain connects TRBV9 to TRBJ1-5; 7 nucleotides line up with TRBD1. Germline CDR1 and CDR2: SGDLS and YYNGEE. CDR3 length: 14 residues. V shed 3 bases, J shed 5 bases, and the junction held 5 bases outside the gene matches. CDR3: CASSADRADQPQHF. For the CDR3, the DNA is TGTGCCAGCAGCGCCGACAGGGCTGATCAGCCCCAGCATTTT. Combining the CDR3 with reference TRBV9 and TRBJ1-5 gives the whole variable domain DSGVTQTPKHLITATGQRVTLRCSPRSGDLSVYWYQQSLDQGLQFLIQYYNGEERAKGNILERFSAQQFPDLHSELNLSSLELGDSALYFCASSADRADQPQHFGDGTRLSIL.

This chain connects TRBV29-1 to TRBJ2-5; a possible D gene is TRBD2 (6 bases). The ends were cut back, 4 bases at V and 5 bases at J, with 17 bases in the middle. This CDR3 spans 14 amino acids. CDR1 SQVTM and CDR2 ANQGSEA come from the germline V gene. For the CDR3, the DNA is TGCAGCGTTGCCCTTTTTTTAGGGAGGGAGACCCAGTACTTC. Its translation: CSVALFLGRETQYF.

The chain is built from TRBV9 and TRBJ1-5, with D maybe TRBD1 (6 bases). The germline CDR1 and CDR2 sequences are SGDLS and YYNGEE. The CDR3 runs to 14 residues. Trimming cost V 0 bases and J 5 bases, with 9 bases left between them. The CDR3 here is CASSVDAGDQPQHF. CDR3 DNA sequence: TGTGCCAGCAGCGTAGATGCAGGGGATCAGCCCCAGCATTTT.

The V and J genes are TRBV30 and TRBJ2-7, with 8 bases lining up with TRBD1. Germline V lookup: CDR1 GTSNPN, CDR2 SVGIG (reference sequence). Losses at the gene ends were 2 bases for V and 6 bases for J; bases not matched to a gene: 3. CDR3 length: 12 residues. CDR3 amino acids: CAWSRTGSEQYF. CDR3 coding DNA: TGTGCCTGGAGTCGGACAGGGAGCGAGCAGTACTTC. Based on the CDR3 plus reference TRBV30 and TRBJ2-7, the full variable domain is SQTIHQWPATLVQPVGSPLSLECTVEGTSNPNLYWYRQAAGRGLQLLFYSVGIGQISSEVPQNLSASRPQDRQFILSSKKLLLSDSGFYLCAWSRTGSEQYFGPGTRLTVT.

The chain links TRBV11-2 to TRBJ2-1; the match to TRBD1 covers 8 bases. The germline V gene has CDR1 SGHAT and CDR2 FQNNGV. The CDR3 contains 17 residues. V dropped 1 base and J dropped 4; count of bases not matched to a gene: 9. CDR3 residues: CASSLVPRGQLYNEQFF. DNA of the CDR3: TGTGCCAGCAGCTTAGTGCCCAGGGGGCAACTATACAATGAGCAGTTCTTC. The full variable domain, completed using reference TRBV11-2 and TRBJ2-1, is EAGVAQSPRYKIIEKRQSVAFWCNPISGHATLYWYQQILGQGPKLLIQFQNNGVVDDSQLPKDRFSAERLKGVDSTLKIQPAKLEDSAVYLCASSLVPRGQLYNEQFFGPGTRLTVL.

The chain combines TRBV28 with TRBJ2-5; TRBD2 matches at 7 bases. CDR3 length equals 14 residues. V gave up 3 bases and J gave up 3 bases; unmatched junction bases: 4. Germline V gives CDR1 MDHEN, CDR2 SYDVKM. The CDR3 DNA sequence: TGTGCCAGCAGTTTCCGGACTAGAAAAGAGACCCAGTACTTC. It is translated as CASSFRTRKETQYF. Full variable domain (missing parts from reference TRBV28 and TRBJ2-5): DVKVTQSSRYLVKRTGEKVFLECVQDMDHENMFWYRQDPGLGLRLIYFSYDVKMKEKGDIPEGYSVSREKKERFSLILESASTNQTSMYLCASSFRTRKETQYFGPGTRLLVL.

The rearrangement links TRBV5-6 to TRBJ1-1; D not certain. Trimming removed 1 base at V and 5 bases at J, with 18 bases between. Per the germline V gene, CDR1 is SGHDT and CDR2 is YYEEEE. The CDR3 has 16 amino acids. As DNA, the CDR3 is TGTGCCAGCAGCTTGAGCGACGCGGCGTATGGTACTGAAGCTTTCTTT. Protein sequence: CASSLSDAAYGTEAFF.

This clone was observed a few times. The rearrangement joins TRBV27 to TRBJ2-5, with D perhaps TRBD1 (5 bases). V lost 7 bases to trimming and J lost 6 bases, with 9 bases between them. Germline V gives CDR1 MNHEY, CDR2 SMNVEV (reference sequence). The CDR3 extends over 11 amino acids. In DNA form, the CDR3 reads TGTGCCAGCATGGGGCCAAAGACCCAGTACTTC. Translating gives CASMGPKTQYF.

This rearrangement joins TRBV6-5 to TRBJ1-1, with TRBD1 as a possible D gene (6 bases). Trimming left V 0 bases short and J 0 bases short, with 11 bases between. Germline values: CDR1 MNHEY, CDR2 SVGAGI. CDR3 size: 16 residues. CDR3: CASSYSTGALNTEAFF. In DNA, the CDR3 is TGTGCCAGCAGTTACTCGACAGGTGCACTGAACACTGAAGCTTTCTTT.

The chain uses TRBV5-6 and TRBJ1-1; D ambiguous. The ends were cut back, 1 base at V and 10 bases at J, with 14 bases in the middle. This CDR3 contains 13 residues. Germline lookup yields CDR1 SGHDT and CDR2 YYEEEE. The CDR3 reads CASSLRGGMAAFF. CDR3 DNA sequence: TGTGCCAGCAGCTTGCGGGGAGGGATGGCAGCTTTCTTT.